This TCR beta chain was sequenced in a study of shared clonotypes between healthy human individuals. In the study overall: Donors, aged 18 to 49, were a couple of women and a few men. A donor's plate count was three for CD4 naive and three for CD4 memory; CD8 naive had two and CD8 memory one. Findings and caveats of the study: Specimens sampled were limited to blood, with tissue repertoires likely differing.

Division of CD4+ cells produced a CD45RA+ naive subset and a CD45RA-negative memory subset. Worth noting for this clone: The antigen remains unidentified.

Profiling relied on immunoSEQ multiplex PCR, and the TCRdb table lists in-frame clones only, not all of them. The sample has around 1 million clones; around 80% are singletons. This CDR3 region has 15 residues. The germline CDR1 and CDR2 sequences are MNHEY and SMNVEV (reference sequence). With 5 bases clipped from V and 7 bases from J, the junction kept 7 bases outside the gene matches. The sequencing sample was made of memory CD4+ T cells sorted from blood. Sample subset: CD45RA-negative fraction. The chain joins TRBV27 to TRBJ1-6, with TRBD1 identical over 8 bases. The clonotype comes from a young man in good health. DNA of the CDR3: TGTGCCAGCAGTCTAGAAGACAGGGGAAATTCACCCCTCCACTTT. The encoded protein is CASSLEDRGNSPLHF.